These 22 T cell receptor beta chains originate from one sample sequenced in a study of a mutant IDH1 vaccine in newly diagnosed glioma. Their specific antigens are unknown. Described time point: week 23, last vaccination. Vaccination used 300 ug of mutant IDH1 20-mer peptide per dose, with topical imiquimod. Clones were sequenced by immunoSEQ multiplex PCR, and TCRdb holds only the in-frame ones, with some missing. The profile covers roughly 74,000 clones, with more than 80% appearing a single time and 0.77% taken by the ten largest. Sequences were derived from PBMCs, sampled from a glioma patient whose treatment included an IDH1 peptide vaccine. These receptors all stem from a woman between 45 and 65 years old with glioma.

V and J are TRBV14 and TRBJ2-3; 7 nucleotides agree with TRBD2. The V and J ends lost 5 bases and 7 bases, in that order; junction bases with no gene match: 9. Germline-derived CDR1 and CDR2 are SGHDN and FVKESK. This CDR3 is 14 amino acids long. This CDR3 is CASSSQTSLNTQYF. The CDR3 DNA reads TGTGCCAGCAGCAGCCAGACTAGCTTAAATACGCAGTATTTT.

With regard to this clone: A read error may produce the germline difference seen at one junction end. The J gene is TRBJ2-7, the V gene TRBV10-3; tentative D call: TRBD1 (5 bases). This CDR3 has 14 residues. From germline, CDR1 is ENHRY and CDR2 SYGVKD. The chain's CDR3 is CATASTDASSEQYF. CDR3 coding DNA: TGTGCCACCGCCTCGACAGATGCCTCCTCCGAGCAGTACTTC.

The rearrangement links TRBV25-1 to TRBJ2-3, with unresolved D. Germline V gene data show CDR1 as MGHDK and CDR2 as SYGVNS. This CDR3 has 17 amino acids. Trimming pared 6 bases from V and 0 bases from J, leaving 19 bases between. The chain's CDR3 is CASSAPSGRPSTDTQYF. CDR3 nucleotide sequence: TGTGCCAGCAGCGCCCCCTCTGGCCGGCCTAGCACAGATACGCAGTATTTT.

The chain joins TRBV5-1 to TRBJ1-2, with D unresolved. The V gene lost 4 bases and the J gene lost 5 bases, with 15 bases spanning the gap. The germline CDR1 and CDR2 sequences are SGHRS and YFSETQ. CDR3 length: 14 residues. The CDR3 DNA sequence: TGCGCCAGCAGCCCGGAGTCAGGTCCTTATGGCTACACCTTC. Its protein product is CASSPESGPYGYTF.

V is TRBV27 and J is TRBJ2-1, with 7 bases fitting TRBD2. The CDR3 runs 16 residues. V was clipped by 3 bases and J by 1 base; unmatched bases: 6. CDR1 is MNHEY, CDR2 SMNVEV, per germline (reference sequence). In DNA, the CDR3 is TGTGCCAGCAGTTTGGGGGGAGGGCCGTCCTACAATGAGCAGTTCTTC. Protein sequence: CASSLGGGPSYNEQFF.

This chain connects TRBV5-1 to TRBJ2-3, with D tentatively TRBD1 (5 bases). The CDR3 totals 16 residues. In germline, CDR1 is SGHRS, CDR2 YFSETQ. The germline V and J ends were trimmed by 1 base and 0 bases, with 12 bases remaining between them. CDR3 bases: TGCGCCAGCAGCTTGCTCTCTGGGGCTAGCACAGATACGCAGTATTTT. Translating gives CASSLLSGASTDTQYF.

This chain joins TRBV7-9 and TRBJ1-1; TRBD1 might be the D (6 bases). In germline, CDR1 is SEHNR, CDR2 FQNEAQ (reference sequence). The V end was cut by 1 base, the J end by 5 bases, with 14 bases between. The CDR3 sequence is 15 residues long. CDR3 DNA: TGTGCCAGCAGCTTAGGTTCAGGGGCCGGAACTGAAGCTTTCTTT. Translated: CASSLGSGAGTEAFF.

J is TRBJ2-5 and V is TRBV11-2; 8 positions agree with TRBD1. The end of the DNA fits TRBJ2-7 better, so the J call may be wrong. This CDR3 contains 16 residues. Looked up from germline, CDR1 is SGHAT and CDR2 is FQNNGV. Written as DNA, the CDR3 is TGTGCCAGCAGCTCAATTAGATGGGACAGGTCCTACGAGCAGTACTTC. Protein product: CASSSIRWDRSYEQYF.

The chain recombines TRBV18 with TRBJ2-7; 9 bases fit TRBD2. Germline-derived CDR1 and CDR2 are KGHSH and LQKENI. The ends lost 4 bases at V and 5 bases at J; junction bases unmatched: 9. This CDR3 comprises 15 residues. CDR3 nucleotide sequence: TGTGCCAGCTCACTTACATTAGCGGGAGTCGACGAGCAGTACTTC. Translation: CASSLTLAGVDEQYF.

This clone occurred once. DNA of the CDR3: TGTGCCAGCAGTGTCTATAGTTACGAGCAGTACTTC. This gives the protein CASSVYSYEQYF. The chain carries TRBV6-1 and TRBJ2-7, with no clear D. Germline V CDR1 and CDR2: MNHNS, SASEGT. The CDR3 consists of 12 residues. The V gene lost 4 bases and the J gene lost 4 bases, with 8 bases spanning the gap.

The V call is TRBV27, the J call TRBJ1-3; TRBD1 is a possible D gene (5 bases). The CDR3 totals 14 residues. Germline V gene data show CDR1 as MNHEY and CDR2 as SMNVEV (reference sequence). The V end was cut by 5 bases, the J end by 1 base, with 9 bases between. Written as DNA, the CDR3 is TGTGCCAGCAGTAAGGCAGGGTCTGGAAACACCATATATTTT. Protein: CASSKAGSGNTIYF.

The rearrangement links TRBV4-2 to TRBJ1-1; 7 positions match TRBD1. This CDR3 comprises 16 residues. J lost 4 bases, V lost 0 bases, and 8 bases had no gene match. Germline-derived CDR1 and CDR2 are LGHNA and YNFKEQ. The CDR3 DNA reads TGTGCCAGCAGCCAAGATGTGACAGGGACAAGCACTGAAGCTTTCTTT. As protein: CASSQDVTGTSTEAFF.

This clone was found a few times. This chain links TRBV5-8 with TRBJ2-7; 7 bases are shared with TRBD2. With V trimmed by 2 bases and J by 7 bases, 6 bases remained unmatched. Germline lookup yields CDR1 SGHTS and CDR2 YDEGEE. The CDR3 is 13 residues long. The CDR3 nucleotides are TGTGCCAGCAGCTTCGGGTCCGGGAGGGAGCAGTACTTC. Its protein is CASSFGSGREQYF.

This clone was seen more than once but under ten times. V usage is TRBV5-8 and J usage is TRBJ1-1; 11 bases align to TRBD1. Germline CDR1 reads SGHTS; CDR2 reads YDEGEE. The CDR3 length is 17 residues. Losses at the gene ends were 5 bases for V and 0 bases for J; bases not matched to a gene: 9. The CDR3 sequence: CASSPGTGGPMNTEAFF. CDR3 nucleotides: TGTGCCAGCAGTCCCGGGACAGGGGGACCCATGAACACTGAAGCTTTCTTT. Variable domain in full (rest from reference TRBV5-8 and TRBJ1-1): EAGVTQSPTHLIKTRGQQATLRCSPISGHTSVYWYQQALGLGLQFLLWYDEGEERNRGNFPPRFSGRQFPNYSSELNVNALELEDSALYLCASSPGTGGPMNTEAFFGQGTRLTVV.

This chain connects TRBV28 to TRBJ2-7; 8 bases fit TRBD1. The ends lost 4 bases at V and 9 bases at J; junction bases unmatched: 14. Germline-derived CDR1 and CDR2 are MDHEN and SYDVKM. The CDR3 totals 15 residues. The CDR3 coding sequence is TGTGCCAGCAGTTCCCCGACAGGGGCTACCGGTTGGCAGTACTTC. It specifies CASSSPTGATGWQYF.

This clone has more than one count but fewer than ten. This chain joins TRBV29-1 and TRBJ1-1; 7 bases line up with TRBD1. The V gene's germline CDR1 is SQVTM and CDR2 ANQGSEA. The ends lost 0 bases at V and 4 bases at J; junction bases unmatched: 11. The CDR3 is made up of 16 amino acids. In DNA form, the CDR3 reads TGCAGCGTTGAAGAATCTGGAAGGGGGCGCGTCACTGAAGCTTTCTTT. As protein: CSVEESGRGRVTEAFF.

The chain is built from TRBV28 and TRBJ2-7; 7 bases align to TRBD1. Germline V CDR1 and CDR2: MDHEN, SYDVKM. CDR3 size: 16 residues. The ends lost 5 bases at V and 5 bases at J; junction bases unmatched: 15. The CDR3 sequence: CASSPPDRDWSNEQYF. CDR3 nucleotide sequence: TGTGCCAGCAGTCCTCCCGACAGGGATTGGTCCAACGAGCAGTACTTC.

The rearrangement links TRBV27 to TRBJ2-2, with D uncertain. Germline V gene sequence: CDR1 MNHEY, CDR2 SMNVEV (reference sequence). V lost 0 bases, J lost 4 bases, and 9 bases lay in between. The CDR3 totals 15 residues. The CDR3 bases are TGTGCCAGCAGTTTATCATGGGATTTCACCGGGGAGCTGTTTTTT. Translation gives CASSLSWDFTGELFF.

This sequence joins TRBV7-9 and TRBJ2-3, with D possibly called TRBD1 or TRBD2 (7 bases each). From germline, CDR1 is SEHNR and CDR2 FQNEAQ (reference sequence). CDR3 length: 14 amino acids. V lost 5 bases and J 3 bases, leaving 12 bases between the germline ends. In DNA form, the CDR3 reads TGTGCCAGCAGCCCGCAGGGGGGGACAGATACGCAGTATTTT. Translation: CASSPQGGTDTQYF.

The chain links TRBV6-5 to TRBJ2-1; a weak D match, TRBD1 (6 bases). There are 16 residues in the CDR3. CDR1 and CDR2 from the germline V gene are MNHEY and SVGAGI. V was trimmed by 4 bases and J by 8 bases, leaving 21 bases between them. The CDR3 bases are TGTGCCAGCAGTTCCACTGGGGCAGGGGATGGGTATGAGCAGTTCTTC. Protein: CASSSTGAGDGYEQFF.

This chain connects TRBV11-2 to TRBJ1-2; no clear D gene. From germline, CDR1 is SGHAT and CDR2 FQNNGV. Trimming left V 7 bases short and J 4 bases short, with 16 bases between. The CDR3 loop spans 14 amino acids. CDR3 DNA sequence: TGTGCCAGCACCCCAACTAGAGGGAGCTATGGCTACACCTTC. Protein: CASTPTRGSYGYTF.

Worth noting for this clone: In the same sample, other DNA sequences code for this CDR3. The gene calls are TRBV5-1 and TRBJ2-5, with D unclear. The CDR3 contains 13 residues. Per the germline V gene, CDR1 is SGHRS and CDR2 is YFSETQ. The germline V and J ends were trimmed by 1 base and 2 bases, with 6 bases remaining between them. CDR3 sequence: CASSLRAQETQYF. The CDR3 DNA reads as TGCGCCAGCAGCTTGCGGGCACAAGAGACCCAGTACTTC. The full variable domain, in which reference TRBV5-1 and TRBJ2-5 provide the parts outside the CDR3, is KAGVTQTPRYLIKTRGQQVTLSCSPISGHRSVSWYQQTPGQGLQFLFEYFSETQRNKGNFPGRFSGRQFSNSRSEMNVSTLELGDSALYLCASSLRAQETQYFGPGTRLLVL.